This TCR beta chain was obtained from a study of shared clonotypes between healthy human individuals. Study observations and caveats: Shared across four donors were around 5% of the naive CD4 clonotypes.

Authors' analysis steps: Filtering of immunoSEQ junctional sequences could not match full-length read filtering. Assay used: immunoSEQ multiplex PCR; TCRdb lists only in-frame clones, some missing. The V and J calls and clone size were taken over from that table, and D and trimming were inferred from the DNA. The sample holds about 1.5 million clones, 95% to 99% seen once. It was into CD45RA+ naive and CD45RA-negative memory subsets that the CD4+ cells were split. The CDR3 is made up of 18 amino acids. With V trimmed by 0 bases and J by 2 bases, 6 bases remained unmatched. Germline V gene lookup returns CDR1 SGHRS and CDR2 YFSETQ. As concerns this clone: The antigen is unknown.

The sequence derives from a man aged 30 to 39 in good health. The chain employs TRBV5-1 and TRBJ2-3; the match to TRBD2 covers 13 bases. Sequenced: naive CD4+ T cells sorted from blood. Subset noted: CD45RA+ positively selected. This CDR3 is CASSLVRTSGSITDTQYF. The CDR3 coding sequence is TGCGCCAGCAGCTTGGTTAGGACTAGCGGGAGCATCACAGATACGCAGTATTTT. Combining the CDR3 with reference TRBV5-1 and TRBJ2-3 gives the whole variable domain KAGVTQTPRYLIKTRGQQVTLSCSPISGHRSVSWYQQTPGQGLQFLFEYFSETQRNKGNFPGRFSGRQFSNSRSEMNVSTLELGDSALYLCASSLVRTSGSITDTQYFGPGTRLTVL.